This T cell receptor (beta chain) emerged from a study of blood T cell repertoires in COVID-19 (dated by TCRdb to 2020 to 2021). Regarding the study in general: The collaborator samples originated in the United States, Italy and Spain and spanned the acute and convalescent phases of COVID-19. Samples came from the ongoing ImmuneRACE study (first 160 participants) plus 1,254 subjects from 6 global collaborators. The dataset comprised deeply sampled blood TCRbeta repertoires from subjects exposed to, actively infected with, or recovered from COVID-19. The repertoires were released in a freely available public database intended as a resource for research on the immune response to SARS-CoV-2. HLA class I and class II types, where available, came from metadata supplied by the sample provider rather than from assay-based typing. The prospective study material was composed of cDNA or gDNA derived from T cells, B-cell-depleted T cells, or PBMCs. Nearly every sample came with metadata listing a de-identified subject ID, COVID-19 status, age in years and sex. Broader findings and caveats from the paper: The amount of clinical and demographic metadata varied by source and participant and was provided uncurated.

Collaborating institutions collected whole blood in K2EDTA tubes following their own protocols. Collaborator samples were shipped for TCRbeta analysis as frozen whole blood, isolated PBMCs, or DNA extracted from either sample type. TCRbeta CDR3 regions were amplified from genomic DNA by means of the immunoSEQ Assay, a bias-controlled multiplex PCR. Per the authors' processing: The number of nucleated cells in each sample was estimated from the amplification of reference gene primers within the assay. To quantify the absolute abundance of each unique TCRbeta CDR3 rearrangement, sequence reads were collapsed and filtered. For each sample, productive Simpson clonality was calculated as the square root of Simpson's diversity index over productive rearrangements. Held by TCRdb, this immuneACCESS table contains in-frame sequences only and omits some clones. Under half of the omission traces to an unresolved V gene where checked; the cause of the rest is unknown. From that table come the V and J calls and clone size; the DNA was used to work out D and trimming. Here the sample has about 240,000 clones; around four fifths occur a single time. 9.5% to 15% of the sample goes to the ten largest clones.

As regards this clone: Its target antigen remains unknown. Per-base qualities were not stored, and no clone one base away is much larger.

The CDR3 starts with the cysteine, ends with the phenylalanine, and has 15 residues. Just CDR3 DNA is preserved here, 45 bases in frame from base 1. From a lookup of the germline V gene, CDR1 and CDR2 are SGHRS and YFSETQ. V and J are trimmed by 1 base and 4 bases, and the gene matches miss 5 bases of the junction. Sequencing was performed on peripheral blood. The rearranged chain carries TRBV5-1 and TRBJ2-5; TRBD1 agrees with 9 junctional bases. The receptor was isolated from a woman aged 55-70 years with active or convalescent COVID-19. The nucleotides are TGCGCCAGCAGCTTGAGCACAGGGGGCCGAGAGACCCAGTACTTC. Its translation reads: CASSLSTGGRETQYF.